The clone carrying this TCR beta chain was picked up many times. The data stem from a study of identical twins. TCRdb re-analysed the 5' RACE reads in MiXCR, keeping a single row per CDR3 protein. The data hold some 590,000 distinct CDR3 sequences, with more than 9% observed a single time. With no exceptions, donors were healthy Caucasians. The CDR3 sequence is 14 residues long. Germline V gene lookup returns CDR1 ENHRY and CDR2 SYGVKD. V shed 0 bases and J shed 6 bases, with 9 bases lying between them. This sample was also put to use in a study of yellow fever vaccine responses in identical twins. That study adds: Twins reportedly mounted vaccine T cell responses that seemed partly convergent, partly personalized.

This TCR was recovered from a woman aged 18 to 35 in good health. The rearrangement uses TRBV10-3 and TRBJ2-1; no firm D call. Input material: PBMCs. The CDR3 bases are TGTGCCATCAGTGAGTCGGTAGTACCCAATGAGCAGTTCTTC. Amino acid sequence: CAISESVVPNEQFF.